The 21 T cell receptor beta chains below come from one sample, sequenced in a study of T cell changes during pregnancy in multiple sclerosis. TCRdb keeps only in-frame clones here, not all; method: immunoSEQ multiplex PCR. The sample consists of around 110,000 clones, under 95% of them appearing once. Here the sequenced sample was peripheral blood, taken after pregnancy. Receptors were obtained from a female donor with multiple sclerosis, enrolled in a pregnancy study.

This chain joins TRBV27 and TRBJ2-5, with 8 bases matching TRBD1. This CDR3 spans 15 amino acids. Germline V lookup: CDR1 MNHEY, CDR2 SMNVEV (reference sequence). V lost 5 bases, J lost 2 bases, and 7 bases stayed unmatched. This CDR3 is CASSPLDRVQETQYF. The CDR3 coding sequence is TGTGCCAGCAGTCCCCTGGACAGGGTACAAGAGACCCAGTACTTC.

The chain recombines TRBV29-1 with TRBJ2-3; 13 nucleotides align to TRBD2. This CDR3 comprises 16 residues. Germline V CDR1 and CDR2: SQVTM, ANQGSEA. The junction had 12 bases not matched to a gene; V was cut back by 7 bases and J by 5 bases. The CDR3: CSASGGLAGVVDTQYF. The CDR3 region has the DNA TGCAGCGCCTCCGGTGGACTAGCGGGAGTGGTAGATACGCAGTATTTT.

V usage is TRBV7-9 and J usage is TRBJ1-3; no firm D call. The CDR3 is made up of 12 amino acids. Trimming pared 5 bases from V and 1 base from J, leaving 3 bases between. Germline values: CDR1 SEHNR, CDR2 FQNEAQ (reference sequence). The CDR3 loop reads CASSQSGNTIYF. DNA for the CDR3: TGTGCCAGCAGCCAATCTGGAAACACCATATATTTT.

The CDR3 sequence: CASIPAGRTNTEAFF. The CDR3 nucleotides are TGTGCCAGCATCCCCGCAGGGAGGACGAACACTGAAGCTTTCTTT. The chain links TRBV6-6 to TRBJ1-1, with D tentatively TRBD1 (5 bases). Trimming took off 7 bases at V and 1 base at J, with 16 bases between the two ends. Germline V CDR1 and CDR2: MNHNY, SVGAGI (reference sequence). CDR3 length: 15 amino acids.

V and J are TRBV6-4 and TRBJ2-3; 9 bases align to TRBD2. CDR1 is MRHNA, CDR2 SNTAGT, per germline. The CDR3 is 16 residues long. V trimming: 0 bases; J trimming: 3 bases; junction bases outside the gene matches: 4. CDR3 coding DNA: TGTGCCAGCAGTGACTCGACTAGCGGTGGAACAGATACGCAGTATTTT. Protein sequence: CASSDSTSGGTDTQYF.

The CDR3 protein is CASSMQGPNEKLFF. For the CDR3, the DNA is TGTGCCAGTAGCATGCAGGGGCCTAATGAAAAACTGTTTTTT. V and J are TRBV19 and TRBJ1-4, with D maybe TRBD1 (6 bases). CDR3 length: 14 amino acids. Germline V CDR1 and CDR2: LNHDA, SQIVND (reference sequence). V lost 6 bases to trimming and J lost 3 bases, with 11 bases between them.

This clone was observed a single time. The chain carries TRBV15 and TRBJ2-2; 9 positions agree with TRBD2. V lost 1 base and J lost 5; bases outside the gene matches: 5. The CDR3 spans 16 residues. The V gene's germline CDR1 is LNHNV and CDR2 YYDKDF (reference sequence). The CDR3 sequence: CATSRVSGRGTGELFF. The CDR3 DNA is TGTGCCACCAGCAGAGTTAGCGGGAGAGGGACCGGGGAGCTGTTTTTT.

The chain carries TRBV9 and TRBJ2-3, with D possibly being TRBD2 (5 bases). CDR1 SGDLS and CDR2 YYNGEE come from the germline V gene. V was cut by 0 bases and J by 4 bases, with 12 bases left in between. This CDR3 has 15 amino acids. Here the CDR3 DNA reads TGTGCCAGCAGCGTAGTTGGTGGGAGCTCAGATACGCAGTATTTT. Amino acid sequence: CASSVVGGSSDTQYF.

This clone was detected only once. J is TRBJ2-7 and V is TRBV5-1, with TRBD2 matching 9 bases. There are 15 residues in the CDR3. Germline V lookup: CDR1 SGHRS, CDR2 YFSETQ. V lost 3 bases, J lost 7 bases, and 11 bases stayed unmatched. Written as DNA, the CDR3 is TGCGCCAGCAGCTCTCAGGCTAGCGGGACGGGGGAGCAGTACTTC. It specifies CASSSQASGTGEQYF.

V gene TRBV6-1 combines with J gene TRBJ1-1; D uncertain. CDR3 length equals 13 residues. With 7 bases removed from V and 1 base from J, the gap between germline ends came to 10 bases. Germline assignment: CDR1 MNHNS and CDR2 SASEGT. CDR3 protein: CASIPDKNTEAFF. CDR3 DNA: TGTGCCAGCATCCCAGACAAGAACACTGAAGCTTTCTTT.

The chain has TRBV4-2 and TRBJ2-1, with TRBD2 matching over 10 bases. With V trimmed by 0 bases and J by 6 bases, 8 bases remained unmatched. The length of the CDR3 is 17 residues. Germline V CDR1 and CDR2: LGHNA, YNFKEQ. The CDR3 loop is CASSQDVAGGGGNEQFF. The DNA of the CDR3 is TGTGCCAGCAGCCAAGACGTAGCGGGAGGTGGTGGCAATGAGCAGTTCTTC.

This clone was detected once. The chain is built from TRBV4-1 and TRBJ2-5, with TRBD1 as a possible D gene (6 bases). The germline V and J ends were trimmed by 4 bases and 4 bases, with 13 bases remaining between them. Per the germline V gene, CDR1 is MGHRA and CDR2 is YSYEKL. The CDR3 extends over 14 amino acids. The CDR3 is CASSPGGIGETQYF. CDR3 DNA: TGCGCCAGCAGCCCTGGGGGCATCGGAGAGACCCAGTACTTC.

The chain employs TRBV29-1 and TRBJ2-1, with 7 bases matching TRBD1. Unmatched junction bases numbered 6, after V lost 4 bases and J lost 0 bases. Germline CDR1 reads SQVTM; CDR2 reads ANQGSEA. The length of the CDR3 is 15 residues. CDR3 residues: CSVAKTGSSYNEQFF. For the CDR3, the DNA is TGCAGCGTTGCCAAGACAGGGAGCTCCTACAATGAGCAGTTCTTC.

The chain couples TRBV9 to TRBJ2-3; 7 bases are shared with TRBD2. This CDR3 comprises 16 residues. The germline V gene has CDR1 SGDLS and CDR2 YYNGEE. Trimming removed 4 bases from V and 3 bases from J; junction bases left unmatched: 11. The CDR3 nucleotides are TGTGCCAGCAGCTCACGTGCGGGAGCTAAGACAGATACGCAGTATTTT. Translation: CASSSRAGAKTDTQYF.

Of note for this clone: Distinct nucleotide sequences in the sample also encode this CDR3. The chain joins TRBV30 to TRBJ2-7, with 7 bases that match TRBD1. The V gene's germline CDR1 is GTSNPN and CDR2 SVGIG (reference sequence). The ends lost 8 bases at V and 10 bases at J; junction bases unmatched: 11. CDR3 length: 11 amino acids. CDR3 nucleotide sequence: TGTGCCGGAAGGGGACAGACGAACCAGTACTTC. It yields the protein CAGRGQTNQYF.

This chain connects TRBV6-1 to TRBJ2-5; possibly TRBD1 for D (6 bases). Germline CDR1 is MNHNS and CDR2 is SASEGT. The V and J ends lost 11 bases and 4 bases respectively, with 11 bases between them. This CDR3 spans 11 amino acids. The CDR3 bases are TGTGCCGGGGGCAGAGCAGAGACCCAGTACTTC. Protein product: CAGGRAETQYF.

V is TRBV15 and J is TRBJ1-5, with no clear D. The CDR3 is 15 amino acids. Deletions cut 4 bases from V and 0 bases from J, with 10 bases between. Per the germline V gene, CDR1 is LNHNV and CDR2 is YYDKDF (reference sequence). CDR3 loop: CATSIGGNSNQPQHF. CDR3 DNA: TGTGCCACCAGCATCGGAGGAAATAGCAATCAGCCCCAGCATTTT.

DNA for the CDR3: TGTGCCAGCAGTATCCTGGGGGCTGGGGTAGGAACCGGGGAGCTGTTTTTT. Protein sequence: CASSILGAGVGTGELFF. The rearrangement uses TRBV7-8 and TRBJ2-2, with a possible D match to TRBD1 (6 bases). CDR1 SGHVS and CDR2 FQNEAQ come from the germline V gene. The CDR3 covers 17 residues. The V gene lost 6 bases and the J gene lost 5 bases, with 22 bases spanning the gap.

This clone has a single count. DNA of the CDR3: TGTGCCAGCAGCTTTATCCGGACAGGGGGGAATTCACCCCTCCACTTT. This translates into CASSFIRTGGNSPLHF. This rearrangement joins TRBV5-6 to TRBJ1-6, with 10 bases aligning to TRBD1. CDR3 length: 16 amino acids. V shed 2 bases, J shed 7 bases, and the junction held 6 bases outside the gene matches. Germline V CDR1 and CDR2: SGHDT, YYEEEE.

The chain joins TRBV5-1 to TRBJ2-2; no firm D call. V lost 4 bases, J lost 5 bases, and 12 bases lay in between. Germline-derived CDR1 and CDR2 are SGHRS and YFSETQ. The CDR3 spans 14 residues. The CDR3 DNA is TGCGCCAGCAGCCCACCCTTACAGACCGGGGAGCTGTTTTTT. This codes for CASSPPLQTGELFF.

The genes are TRBV10-3 and TRBJ1-2, with 7 bases aligning to TRBD1. V lost 5 bases to trimming and J lost 7 bases; unmatched junction nucleotides: 13. CDR3 length: 15 residues. Per germline, CDR1 ENHRY and CDR2 SYGVKD. CDR3 in amino acids: CAISLTGQVGGGYTF. The CDR3 DNA follows: TGTGCCATCAGTTTGACCGGACAGGTCGGAGGTGGCTACACCTTC.